Below are 6 T cell receptor beta chains sequenced from a single sample in a study of CD8 T cells in ankylosing spondylitis. TCRdb redid the calling of the 5' RACE reads with MiXCR, one entry per CDR3 protein. The sample carries under 250,000 distinct CDR3 sequences, roughly 32% recorded once. The sequenced sample was blood, either unsorted or a sorted T cell fraction (not recorded which). The receptors originated from a male donor with ankylosing spondylitis or in good health (not recorded which).

J is TRBJ2-1 and V is TRBV7-9, with 10 bases fitting TRBD2. The germline gives CDR1 SEHNR, CDR2 FQNEAQ (reference sequence). CDR3 length equals 15 residues. The junction had 5 bases not matched to a gene; V was cut back by 3 bases and J by 6 bases. The CDR3 DNA follows: TGTGCCAGCAGCTTTAGCGGGGGGCGGCCCAATGAGCAGTTCTTC. It specifies CASSFSGGRPNEQFF. Complete variable domain (other parts from reference TRBV7-9 and TRBJ2-1): DTGVSQNPRHKITKRGQNVTFRCDPISEHNRLYWYRQTLGQGPEFLTYFQNEAQLEKSRLLSDRFSAERPKGSFSTLEIQRTEQGDSAMYLCASSFSGGRPNEQFFGPGTRLTVL.

CDR3 nucleotide sequence: TGTGCCAGCTCGAATTACGAGCAGTACTTC. It codes for CASSNYEQYF. V is TRBV6-2 or TRBV6-3 and J is TRBJ2-7; D is unclear. V was clipped by 8 bases and J by 4 bases, with 6 bases between them. CDR3 length equals 10 residues. Per the germline V gene, CDR1 is MNHEY and CDR2 is SVGEGT.

This chain links TRBV4-2 with TRBJ2-3; 11 bases match TRBD1. Germline-derived CDR1 and CDR2 are LGHNA and YNFKEQ. The CDR3 consists of 15 residues. Germline trimming cut 1 base from V and 5 bases from J; bases unmatched to any gene: 2. The CDR3 coding sequence is TGTGCCAGCAGCCAAGGGACAGGGGGCTTAGATACGCAGTATTTT. This sequence encodes CASSQGTGGLDTQYF.

The chain links TRBV10-3 to TRBJ1-1; 8 bases map to TRBD1. This CDR3 comprises 15 residues. After removal of 3 bases from V and 6 bases from J, the junction contained 9 bases not matched to a gene. CDR1 ENHRY and CDR2 SYGVKD come from the germline V gene. CDR3 sequence (DNA): TGTGCCATCAGTGACGGTCAGGGGGCCATCGCTGAAGCTTTCTTT. Its protein product is CAISDGQGAIAEAFF.

Many counts were recorded for this clonotype. The rearrangement joins TRBV20-1 to TRBJ2-3, with D hard to call. CDR1 is DFQATT and CDR2 is SNEGSKA in the germline V gene (reference sequence). Trimming left V 2 bases short and J 1 base short, with 4 bases between. This CDR3 comprises 12 residues. The CDR3 region is CSARPRTDTQYF. Written as DNA, the CDR3 is TGCAGTGCTAGACCCCGCACAGATACGCAGTATTTT.

The J gene is TRBJ2-3, the V gene TRBV11-2; 9 nucleotides agree with TRBD2. Trimming removed 4 bases from V and 3 bases from J; junction bases left unmatched: 17. Germline CDR1 SGHAT, CDR2 FQNNGV. CDR3 length: 19 amino acids. Written as DNA, the CDR3 is TGTGCCAGCAGCTCAACCATTTTTAGGGTAGCGGGGGCGACAGATACGCAGTATTTT. It translates to CASSSTIFRVAGATDTQYF.